The subject of this entry is one T cell receptor (beta chain). Its cognate antigen is unknown. This sample was included in a study of T cell repertoires in cytomegalovirus infection. Overall study context: Both recently identified HLA-C-restricted and well-studied HLA-B-restricted CMV epitopes were used in the study.

V gave up 3 bases and J gave up 5 bases; unmatched junction bases: 5. This CDR3 contains 14 residues. CDR1 is SGHKS, CDR2 YYEKEE, per germline (reference sequence). One entry per CDR3 protein, called by TCRdb with MiXCR from the reads. In the table there are some 920,000 distinct CDR3 sequences, roughly 31% of which are singletons. Study-level findings and limits: The ex vivo response was dominated by HLA-C-restricted CMV-specific TCR beta clonotypes. Totalled public TCR beta family frequency picked out people who carried CMV plus the relevant HLA.

The specimen comprised cultured CD8+ T cells from PBMCs, sampled from culture after CMV antigen stimulation. This chain uses TRBV5-5 with TRBJ2-5; TRBD1 matches at 9 bases. The sequence derives from a human donor in good health (CMV status not recorded). Some clones in this sample may be carry-over from other donors' samples. The CDR3 region has the DNA TGTGCCAGCAGCTCGGGACAGGGTATCGAGACCCAGTACTTC. Its protein product is CASSSGQGIETQYF. Full variable domain (remainder filled in from reference TRBV5-5 and TRBJ2-5): DAGVTQSPTHLIKTRGQQVTLRCSPISGHKSVSWYQQVLGQGPQFIFQYYEKEERGRGNFPDRFSARQFPNYSSELNVNALLLGDSALYLCASSSGQGIETQYFGPGTRLLVL.